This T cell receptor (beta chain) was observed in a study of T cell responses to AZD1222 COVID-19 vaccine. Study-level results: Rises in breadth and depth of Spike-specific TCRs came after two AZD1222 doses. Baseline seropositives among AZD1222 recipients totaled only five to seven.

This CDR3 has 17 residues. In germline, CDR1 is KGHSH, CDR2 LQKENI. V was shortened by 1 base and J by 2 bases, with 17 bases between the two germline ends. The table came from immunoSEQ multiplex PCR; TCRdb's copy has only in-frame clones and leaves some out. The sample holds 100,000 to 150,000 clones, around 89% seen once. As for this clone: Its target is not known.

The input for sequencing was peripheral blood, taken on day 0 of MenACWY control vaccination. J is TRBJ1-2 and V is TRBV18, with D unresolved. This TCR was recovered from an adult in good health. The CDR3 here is CASSPRTEPADNYGYTF. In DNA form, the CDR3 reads TGTGCCAGCTCACCACGGACGGAGCCGGCGGACAACTATGGCTACACCTTC. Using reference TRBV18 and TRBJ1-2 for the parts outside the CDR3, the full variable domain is NAGVMQNPRHLVRRRGQEARLRCSPMKGHSHVYWYRQLPEEGLKFMVYLQKENIIDESGMPKERFSAEFPKEGPSILRIQQVVRGDSAAYFCASSPRTEPADNYGYTFGSGTRLTVV.